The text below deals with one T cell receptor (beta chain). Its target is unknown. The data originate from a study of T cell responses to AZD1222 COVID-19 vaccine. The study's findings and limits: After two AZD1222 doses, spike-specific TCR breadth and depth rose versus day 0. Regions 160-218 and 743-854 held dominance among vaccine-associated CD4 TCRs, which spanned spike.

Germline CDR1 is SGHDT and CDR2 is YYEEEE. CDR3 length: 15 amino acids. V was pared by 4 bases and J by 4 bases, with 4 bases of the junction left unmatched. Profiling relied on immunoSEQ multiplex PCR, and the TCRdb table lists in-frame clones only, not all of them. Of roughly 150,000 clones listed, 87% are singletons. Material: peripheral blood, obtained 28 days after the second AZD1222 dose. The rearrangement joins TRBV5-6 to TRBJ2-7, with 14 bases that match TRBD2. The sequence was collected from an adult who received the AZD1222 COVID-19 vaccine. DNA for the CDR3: TGTGCCAGCAGCGTGACTAGCGGGAGGGCGTACGAGCAGTACTTC. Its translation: CASSVTSGRAYEQYF.